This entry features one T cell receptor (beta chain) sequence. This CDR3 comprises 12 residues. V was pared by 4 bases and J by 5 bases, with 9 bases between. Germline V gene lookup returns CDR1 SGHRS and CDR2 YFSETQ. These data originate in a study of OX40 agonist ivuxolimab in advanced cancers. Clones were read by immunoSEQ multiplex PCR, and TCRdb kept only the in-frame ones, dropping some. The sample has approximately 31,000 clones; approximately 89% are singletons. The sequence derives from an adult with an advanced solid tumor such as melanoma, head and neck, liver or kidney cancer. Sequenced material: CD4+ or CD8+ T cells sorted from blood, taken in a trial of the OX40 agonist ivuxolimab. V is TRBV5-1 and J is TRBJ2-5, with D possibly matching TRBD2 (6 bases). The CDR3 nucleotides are TGCGCCAGCAGCCCCAGCGGGGAGACCCAGTACTTC. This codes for CASSPSGETQYF.